A single sample is the source of the 6 T cell receptor beta chains below, sequenced in a study of CD8+ T cells in alopecia areata. Investigators isolated RNA and reverse transcribed it into cDNA to act as the sequencing template. The protocol was immunoSEQ multiplex PCR, while the TCRdb copy is restricted to in-frame clones and leaves out a portion. In the table there are some 170,000 clones, less than 75% of which are singletons. Source: CD8+ T cells sorted from blood, taken at week 0. The receptor source for this set is a human donor with alopecia areata.

The V call is TRBV13, the J call TRBJ2-7; possible D gene TRBD1, 7 bases. This CDR3 region has 13 residues. V shed 5 bases and J shed 6 bases, with 14 bases lying between them. Germline CDR1 PRHDT, CDR2 FYEKMQ (reference sequence). CDR3 loop: CASSPGGGSEQYF. DNA of the CDR3: TGTGCCAGCAGCCCCGGAGGGGGCAGCGAGCAGTACTTC.

This chain connects TRBV29-1 to TRBJ1-1; D may be TRBD1 (5 bases). The CDR3 sequence is 14 residues long. Germline loops: CDR1 SQVTM, CDR2 ANQGSEA. Trimming cost V 1 base and J 3 bases, with 12 bases left between them. CDR3 sequence (DNA): TGCAGCGTTGAAGTCGGGATGGGGGACACTGAAGCTTTCTTT. It is translated as CSVEVGMGDTEAFF.

The V gene is TRBV7-9, the J gene TRBJ2-5; D gene unclear. CDR3 size: 14 residues. From germline, CDR1 is SEHNR and CDR2 FQNEAQ (reference sequence). V lost 5 bases, J lost 2 bases, and 12 bases lay in between. CDR3 region: CASSHRYLQETQYF. Here the CDR3 DNA reads TGTGCCAGCAGCCACCGTTATTTGCAAGAGACCCAGTACTTC.

The rearrangement uses TRBV5-1 and TRBJ2-7; 10 nucleotides align to TRBD1. V was clipped by 4 bases and J by 2 bases; unmatched bases: 3. The V gene's germline CDR1 is SGHRS and CDR2 YFSETQ. The CDR3 loop spans 14 amino acids. The CDR3 nucleotides are TGCGCCAGCAGCGCGGGACAGGGGACCTACGAGCAGTACTTC. Protein product: CASSAGQGTYEQYF.

The chain employs TRBV7-9 and TRBJ1-5, with D unclear. The V gene lost 1 base and the J gene lost 6 bases, with 4 bases spanning the gap. The CDR3 runs 12 residues. Germline CDR1 is SEHNR and CDR2 is FQNEAQ (reference sequence). DNA for the CDR3: TGTGCCAGCAGCTTAGGATTTCAGCCCCAGCATTTT. It yields the protein CASSLGFQPQHF.

This clone was found a few times. This rearrangement joins TRBV29-1 to TRBJ2-1, with a possible D match to TRBD1 (6 bases). CDR3 length: 14 amino acids. Germline V lookup: CDR1 SQVTM, CDR2 ANQGSEA. V was pared by 4 bases and J by 1 base, with 11 bases between. CDR3 DNA sequence: TGCAGCGTTGCCCAAGGGGGTTCCTACAATGAGCAGTTCTTC. Amino acids: CSVAQGGSYNEQFF.